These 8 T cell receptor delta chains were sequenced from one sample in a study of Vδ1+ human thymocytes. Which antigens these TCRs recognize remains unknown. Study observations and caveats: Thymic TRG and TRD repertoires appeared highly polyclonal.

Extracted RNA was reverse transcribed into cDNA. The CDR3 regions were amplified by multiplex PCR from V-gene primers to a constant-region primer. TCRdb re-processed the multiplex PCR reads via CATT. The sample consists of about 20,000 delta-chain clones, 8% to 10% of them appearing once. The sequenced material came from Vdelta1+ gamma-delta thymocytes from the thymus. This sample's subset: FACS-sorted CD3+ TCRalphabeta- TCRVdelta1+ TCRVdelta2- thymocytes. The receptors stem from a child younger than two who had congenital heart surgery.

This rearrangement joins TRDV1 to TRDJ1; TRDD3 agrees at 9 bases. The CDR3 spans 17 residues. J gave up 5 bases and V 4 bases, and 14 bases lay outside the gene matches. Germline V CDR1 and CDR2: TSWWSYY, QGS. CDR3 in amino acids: CALGGFLLGDKVDKLIF. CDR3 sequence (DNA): TGTGCTCTTGGGGGATTCTTATTGGGGGATAAGGTTGATAAACTCATCTTT.

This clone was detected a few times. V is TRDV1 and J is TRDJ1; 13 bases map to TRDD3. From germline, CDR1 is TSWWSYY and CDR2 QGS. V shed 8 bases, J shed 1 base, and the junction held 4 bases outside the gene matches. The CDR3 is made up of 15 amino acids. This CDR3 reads CALSYWGIRTDKLIF. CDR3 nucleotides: TGTGCTCTTTCCTACTGGGGGATACGCACCGATAAACTCATCTTT.

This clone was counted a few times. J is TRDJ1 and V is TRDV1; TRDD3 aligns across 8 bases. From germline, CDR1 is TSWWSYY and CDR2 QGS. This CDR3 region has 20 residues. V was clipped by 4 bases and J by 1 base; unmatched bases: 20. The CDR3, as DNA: TGTGCTCTTGGGGTTGCTTCCAGTACTGGGGGTTCGGGATGCACCGATAAACTCATCTTT. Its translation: CALGVASSTGGSGCTDKLIF.

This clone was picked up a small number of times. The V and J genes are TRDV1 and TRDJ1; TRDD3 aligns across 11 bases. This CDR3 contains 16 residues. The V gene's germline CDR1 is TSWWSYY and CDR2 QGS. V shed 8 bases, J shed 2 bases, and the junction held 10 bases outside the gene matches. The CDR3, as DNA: TGTGCTCTTAACCCTTTGGGGGATACGGGGACCGATAAACTCATCTTT. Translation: CALNPLGDTGTDKLIF.

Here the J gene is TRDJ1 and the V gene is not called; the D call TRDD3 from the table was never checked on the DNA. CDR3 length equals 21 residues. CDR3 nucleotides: TGTGCTCTTGGGGAACTGCAGTCTATCTGGGGGAAAGCCCTGTACACCGATAAACTCATCTTT. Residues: CALGELQSIWGKALYTDKLIF.

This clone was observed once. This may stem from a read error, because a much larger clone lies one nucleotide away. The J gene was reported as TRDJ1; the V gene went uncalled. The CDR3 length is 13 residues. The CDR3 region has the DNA TGTGCCTGTGACATATTCCGTTGCGGTAAACTCATCTTT. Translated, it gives CACDIFRCGKLIF.

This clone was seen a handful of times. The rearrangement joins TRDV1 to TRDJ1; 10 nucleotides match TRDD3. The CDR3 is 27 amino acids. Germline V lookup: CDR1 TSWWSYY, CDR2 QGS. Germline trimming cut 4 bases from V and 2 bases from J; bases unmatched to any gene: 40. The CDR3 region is CALGGPRYLPLTNPPGGYKCMTDKLIF. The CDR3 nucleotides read TGTGCTCTTGGGGGACCCCGTTACCTTCCTCTCACAAATCCCCCTGGGGGATATAAGTGTATGACCGATAAACTCATCTTT.

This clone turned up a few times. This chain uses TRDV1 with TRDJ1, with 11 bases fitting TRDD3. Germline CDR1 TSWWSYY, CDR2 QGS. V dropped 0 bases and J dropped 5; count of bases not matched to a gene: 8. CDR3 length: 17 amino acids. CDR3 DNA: TGTGCTCTTGGGGAACTCGTCTTTGGGGGATACGTTGATAAACTCATCTTT. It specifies CALGELVFGGYVDKLIF.